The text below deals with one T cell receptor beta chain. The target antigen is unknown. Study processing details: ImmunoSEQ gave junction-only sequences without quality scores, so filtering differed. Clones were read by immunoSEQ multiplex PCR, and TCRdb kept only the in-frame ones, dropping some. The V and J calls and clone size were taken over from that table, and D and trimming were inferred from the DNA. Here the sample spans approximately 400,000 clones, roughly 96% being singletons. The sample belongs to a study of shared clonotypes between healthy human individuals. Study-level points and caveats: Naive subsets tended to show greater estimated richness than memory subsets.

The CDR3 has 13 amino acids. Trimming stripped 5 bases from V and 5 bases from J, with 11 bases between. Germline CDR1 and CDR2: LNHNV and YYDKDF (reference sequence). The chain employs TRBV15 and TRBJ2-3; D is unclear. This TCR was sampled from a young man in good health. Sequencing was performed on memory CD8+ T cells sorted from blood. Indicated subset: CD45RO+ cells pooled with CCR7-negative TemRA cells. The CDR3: CATSLPPRDTQYF. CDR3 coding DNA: TGTGCCACCAGCCTCCCCCCTAGAGATACGCAGTATTTT. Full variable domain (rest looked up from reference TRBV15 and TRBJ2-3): DAMVIQNPRYQVTQFGKPVTLSCSQTLNHNVMYWYQQKSSQAPKLLFHYYDKDFNNEADTPDNFQSRRPNTSFCFLDIRSPGLGDTAMYLCATSLPPRDTQYFGPGTRLTVL.